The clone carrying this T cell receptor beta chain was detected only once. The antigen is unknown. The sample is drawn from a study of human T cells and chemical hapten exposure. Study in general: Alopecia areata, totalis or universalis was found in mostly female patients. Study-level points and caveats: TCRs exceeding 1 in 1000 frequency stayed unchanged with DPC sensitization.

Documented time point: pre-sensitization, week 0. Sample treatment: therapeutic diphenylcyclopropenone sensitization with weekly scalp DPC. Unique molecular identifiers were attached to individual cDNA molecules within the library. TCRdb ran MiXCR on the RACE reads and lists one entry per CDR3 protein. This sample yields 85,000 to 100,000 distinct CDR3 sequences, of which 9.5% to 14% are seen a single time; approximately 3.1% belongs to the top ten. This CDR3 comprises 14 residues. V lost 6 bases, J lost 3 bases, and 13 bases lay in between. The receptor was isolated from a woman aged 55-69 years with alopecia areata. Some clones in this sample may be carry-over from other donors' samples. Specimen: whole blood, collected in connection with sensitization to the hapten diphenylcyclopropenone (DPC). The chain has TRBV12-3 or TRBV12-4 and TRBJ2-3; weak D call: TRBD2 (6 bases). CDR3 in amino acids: CASRTRSFTDTQYF. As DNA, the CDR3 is TGTGCCAGCAGGACTAGGTCCTTTACAGATACGCAGTATTTT.